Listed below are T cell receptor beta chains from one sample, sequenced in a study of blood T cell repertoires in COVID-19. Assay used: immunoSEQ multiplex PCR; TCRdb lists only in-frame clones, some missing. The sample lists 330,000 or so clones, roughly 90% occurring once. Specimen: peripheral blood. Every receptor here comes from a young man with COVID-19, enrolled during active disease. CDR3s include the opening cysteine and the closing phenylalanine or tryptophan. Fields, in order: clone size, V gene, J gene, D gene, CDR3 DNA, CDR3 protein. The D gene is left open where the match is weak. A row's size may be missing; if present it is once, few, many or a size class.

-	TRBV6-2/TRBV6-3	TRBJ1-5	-	TGTGCCAGCAGTTACGCCAGGGGCAATCAGCCCCAGCATTTT	CASSYARGNQPQHF
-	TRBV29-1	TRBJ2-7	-	TGCAGCGTTGAAGGGGCAGGGACTGGCGAGCAGTACTTC	CSVEGAGTGEQYF
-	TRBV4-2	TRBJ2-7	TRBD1	TGTGCCAGCAGCCAAGATAGCAGGGACAGGTGGTCCGAGCAGTACTTC	CASSQDSRDRWSEQYF
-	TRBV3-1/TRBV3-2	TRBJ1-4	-	TGTGCCAGCAGCCATGAGGGAAGTCCTACTAATGAAAAACTGTTTTTT	CASSHEGSPTNEKLFF
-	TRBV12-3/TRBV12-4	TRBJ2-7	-	TGTGCCAGCACTTTTGGCCCGGGGGTAAAGTACTTC	CASTFGPGVKYF
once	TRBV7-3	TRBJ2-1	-	TGTGCCAGCAGCGCGACAGGTCACGGGAATGAGCAGTTCTTC	CASSATGHGNEQFF
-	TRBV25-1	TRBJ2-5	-	TGTGCCAGCAGCCAACACCTGGGAGTAGAGACCCAGTACTTC	CASSQHLGVETQYF
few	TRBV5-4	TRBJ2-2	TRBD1	TGTGCCAGCAGGGGGACAGGGCAGGGAACCGGGGAGCTGTTTTTT	CASRGTGQGTGELFF
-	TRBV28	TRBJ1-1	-	TGTGCCAGCAGTTGGGCCCGGGGTCCCACCGAAGCTTTCTTT	CASSWARGPTEAFF
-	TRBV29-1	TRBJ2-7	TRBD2	TGCAGCGCTACCCGAGCGGGGTCTTCCTACGAGCAGTACTTC	CSATRAGSSYEQYF
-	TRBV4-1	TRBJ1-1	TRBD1	TGCGCCAGCAGCCAAGATAGGGGGACAGTTATGTACACTGAAGCTTTCTTT	CASSQDRGTVMYTEAFF
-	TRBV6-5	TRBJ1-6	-	TGTGCCAGCAGCGCAGGGGAGTTTGGTAATTCACCCCTCCACTTT	CASSAGEFGNSPLHF
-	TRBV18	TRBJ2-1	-	TGTGCCAGCTCACCGTTTTCTCCTATAGGGGATAGTTCCAATGAGCAGTTCTTC	CASSPFSPIGDSSNEQFF
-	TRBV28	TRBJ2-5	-	TGTGCCAGCACCCCCGGAGTGCAGGGGATTCGAGAGACCCAGTACTTC	CASTPGVQGIRETQYF
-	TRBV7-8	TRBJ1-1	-	TGTGCCAGCAGCTTCAGGGTTCGCTTGGGGCAGGGGCAGAACACTGAAGCTTTCTTT	CASSFRVRLGQGQNTEAFF
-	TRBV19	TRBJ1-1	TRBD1	TGTGCCAGTAGTATGCTCCGGGACAGGGGGCCTCGGGCTGAAGCTTTCTTT	CASSMLRDRGPRAEAFF
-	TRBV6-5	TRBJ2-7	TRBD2	TGTGCCAGCAGTTACTCGGCTAGCGGTTCCTACGAGCAGTACTTC	CASSYSASGSYEQYF
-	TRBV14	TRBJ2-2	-	TGTGCCAGCAGCCAAACATTTTCCACCGGGGAGCTGTTTTTT	CASSQTFSTGELFF
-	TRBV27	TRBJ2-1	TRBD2	TGTGCCAGCAGTATAGCGGGAGGGCCTAATGAGCAGTTCTTC	CASSIAGGPNEQFF
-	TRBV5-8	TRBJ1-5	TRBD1	TGTGCCAGCAGCCACGGACAGGGGAATCAGCCCCAGCATTTT	CASSHGQGNQPQHF
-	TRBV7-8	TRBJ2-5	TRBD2	TGTGCCAGCAGCTTAGGGAACACTAGCGGACGCAAAGAGACCCAGTACTTC	CASSLGNTSGRKETQYF
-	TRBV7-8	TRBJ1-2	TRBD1	TGTGCCAGCAGCCAGGTCGGACAGGGAGACTATGGCTACACCTTC	CASSQVGQGDYGYTF
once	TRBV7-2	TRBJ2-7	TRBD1	TGTGCCAGCAGCCCCCGCCCCAGGGGGACCACCTACGAGCAGTACTTC	CASSPRPRGTTYEQYF
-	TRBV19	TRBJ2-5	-	TGTGCCAGTAGTATCTACTCGGGGTACCAAGAGACCCAGTACTTC	CASSIYSGYQETQYF